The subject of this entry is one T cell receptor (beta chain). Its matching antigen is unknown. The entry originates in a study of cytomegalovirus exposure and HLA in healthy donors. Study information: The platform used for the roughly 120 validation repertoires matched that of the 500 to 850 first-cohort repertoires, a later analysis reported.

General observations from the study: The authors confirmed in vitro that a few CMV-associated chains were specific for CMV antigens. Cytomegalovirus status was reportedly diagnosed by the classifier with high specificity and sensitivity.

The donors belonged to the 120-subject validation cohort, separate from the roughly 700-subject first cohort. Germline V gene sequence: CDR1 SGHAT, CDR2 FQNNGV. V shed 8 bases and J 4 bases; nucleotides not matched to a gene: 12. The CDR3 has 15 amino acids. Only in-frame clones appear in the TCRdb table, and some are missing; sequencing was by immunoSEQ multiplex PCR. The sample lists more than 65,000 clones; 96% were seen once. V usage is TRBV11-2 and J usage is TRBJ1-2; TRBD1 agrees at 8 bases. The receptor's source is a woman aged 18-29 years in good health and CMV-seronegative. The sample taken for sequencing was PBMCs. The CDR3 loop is CASRSLRTGSYGYTF. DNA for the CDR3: TGTGCCAGCCGATCCCTTCGGACAGGGAGCTATGGCTACACCTTC. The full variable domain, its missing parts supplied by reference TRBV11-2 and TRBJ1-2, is EAGVAQSPRYKIIEKRQSVAFWCNPISGHATLYWYQQILGQGPKLLIQFQNNGVVDDSQLPKDRFSAERLKGVDSTLKIQPAKLEDSAVYLCASRSLRTGSYGYTFGSGTRLTVV.